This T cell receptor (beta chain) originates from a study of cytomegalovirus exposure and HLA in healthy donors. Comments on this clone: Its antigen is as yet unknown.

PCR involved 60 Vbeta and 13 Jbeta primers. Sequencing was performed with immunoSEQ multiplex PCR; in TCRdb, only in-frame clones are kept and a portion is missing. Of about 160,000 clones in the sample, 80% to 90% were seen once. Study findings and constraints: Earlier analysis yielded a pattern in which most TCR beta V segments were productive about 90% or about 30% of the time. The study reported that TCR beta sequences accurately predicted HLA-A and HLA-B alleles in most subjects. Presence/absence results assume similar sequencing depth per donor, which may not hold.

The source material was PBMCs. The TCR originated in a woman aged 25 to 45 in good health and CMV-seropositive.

The CDR3 sequence is CASSNGTAGANVLTF. The CDR3 region has the DNA TGCGCCAGCAGTAATGGAACAGCTGGGGCCAACGTCCTGACTTTC. The V call is TRBV5-1, the J call TRBJ2-6; D gene ambiguous. This CDR3 has 15 residues. The germline V gene encodes CDR1 SGHRS and CDR2 YFSETQ. V lost 5 bases, J lost 2 bases, and 11 bases lay in between.